The clone carrying this T cell receptor beta chain was observed at least ten times. Every molecule of TCR cDNA had its own unique molecular identifier. In TCRdb, the 5' RACE reads were re-called with MiXCR into one record per CDR3 protein. The sample has approximately 9,400 distinct CDR3 sequences, roughly 6% seen once. Regarding time point: sample taken at primary tumor resection. In each case, whole RNA from tumor, nontumor lung or frozen PBMC was sequenced unsorted. Donors were around 70 untreated early-stage non-small cell lung cancer patients. This specimen comes from a study of spatial heterogeneity in lung cancer. About the study: Alpha-chain sequences were detected in numbers that were consistently lower than beta-chain sequences. A unique TCR and UMI combination showed up more than ten times in raw reads, on average.

Germline lookup yields CDR1 ENHRY and CDR2 SYGVKD. V was cut by 2 bases and J by 0 bases, with 8 bases left in between. The CDR3 length is 14 residues. The chain joins TRBV10-3 to TRBJ2-7, with D uncertain. Sequenced material: PBMCs, taken at surgery. This clonotype originated in a male donor with early-stage non-small cell lung cancer. The CDR3 sequence: CAISERPSSYEQYF. Written as DNA, the CDR3 is TGTGCCATCAGTGAGCGGCCTAGCTCCTACGAGCAGTACTTC.